A single sample is the source of the 26 T cell receptor beta chains below, sequenced in a study of blood T cell repertoires in COVID-19. Some clones are missing from TCRdb's copy, which holds only in-frame ones; the method was immunoSEQ multiplex PCR. The repertoire holds about 220,000 clones, with more than 65% as singletons. Sequencing was done on a sample of peripheral blood. These TCRs come from a woman older than 75 with acute or convalescent COVID-19.

Only a few counts were recorded for this clone. The V and J genes are TRBV6-5 and TRBJ1-5; D ambiguous. CDR3 length equals 14 residues. Germline assignment: CDR1 MNHEY and CDR2 SVGAGI. Deletions cut 6 bases from V and 7 bases from J, with 16 bases between. This CDR3 is CASRNPEAWQPQHF. CDR3 DNA: TGTGCCAGCAGAAACCCGGAGGCGTGGCAGCCCCAGCATTTT.

The rearrangement links TRBV5-4 to TRBJ2-2; the D gene is possibly TRBD2 (6 bases). CDR3 length: 16 amino acids. Looked up from germline, CDR1 is SGHNT and CDR2 is YYREEE (reference sequence). Trimming left V 4 bases short and J 1 base short, with 14 bases between. CDR3: CASSAAVRGNTGELFF. Written as DNA, the CDR3 is TGTGCCAGCAGCGCAGCCGTGCGGGGGAACACCGGGGAGCTGTTTTTT.

The chain carries TRBV7-2 and TRBJ2-3; weak D call: TRBD2 (7 bases). CDR3 length: 15 residues. V lost 6 bases, J lost 3 bases, and 16 bases lay in between. Germline V gene sequence: CDR1 SGHTA, CDR2 FQGNSA. The CDR3 nucleotides read TGTGCCAGCAGTGGCCGGGGGGCCGGTACAGATACGCAGTATTTT. Encoded protein: CASSGRGAGTDTQYF. The entire variable domain, with the rest obtained from reference TRBV7-2 and TRBJ2-3, is as follows: GAGVSQSPSNKVTEKGKDVELRCDPISGHTALYWYRQSLGQGLEFLIYFQGNSAPDKSGLPSDRFSAERTGGSVSTLTIQRTQQEDSAVYLCASSGRGAGTDTQYFGPGTRLTVL.

This chain connects TRBV5-4 to TRBJ1-2; 10 nucleotides line up with TRBD1. The germline gives CDR1 SGHNT, CDR2 YYREEE (reference sequence). This CDR3 region has 14 residues. V shed 0 bases, J shed 12 bases, and the junction held 8 bases outside the gene matches. The CDR3: CASSLVSRDRGHTF. The CDR3 DNA reads as TGTGCCAGCAGCTTGGTGAGCCGGGACAGGGGTCACACCTTC. Full variable domain (missing parts from reference TRBV5-4 and TRBJ1-2): ETGVTQSPTHLIKTRGQQVTLRCSSQSGHNTVSWYQQALGQGPQFIFQYYREEENGRGNFPPRFSGLQFPNYSSELNVNALELDDSALYLCASSLVSRDRGHTFGSGTRLTVV.

The J gene is TRBJ2-7, the V gene TRBV5-1; perhaps TRBD1 as D (7 bases). CDR1 and CDR2 (germline): SGHRS, YFSETQ. The CDR3 spans 11 residues. The V end lost 8 bases, the J end lost 4 bases, and 10 bases lay between the germline ends. The CDR3 sequence: CARAGGYEQYF. DNA for the CDR3: TGCGCCAGGGCAGGGGGGTACGAGCAGTACTTC.

The chain uses TRBV6-5 and TRBJ1-1, with 7 bases aligning to TRBD1. In germline, CDR1 is MNHEY, CDR2 SVGAGI. This CDR3 region has 14 residues. Unmatched junction bases numbered 4, after V lost 6 bases and J lost 0 bases. CDR3 sequence reads: CASSGQAMNTEAFF. CDR3 nucleotide sequence: TGTGCCAGCAGCGGACAGGCCATGAACACTGAAGCTTTCTTT.

The V call is TRBV5-1, the J call TRBJ2-5, with 9 bases identical to TRBD2. Germline values: CDR1 SGHRS, CDR2 YFSETQ. The CDR3 spans 16 residues. The V and J ends lost 0 bases and 0 bases, in that order; junction bases with no gene match: 3. The chain's CDR3 is CASSLGGGGDQETQYF. The CDR3, as DNA: TGCGCCAGCAGCTTGGGCGGCGGGGGGGACCAAGAGACCCAGTACTTC.

This clone has only one observation. The chain is built from TRBV10-3 and TRBJ1-2; 10 bases are shared with TRBD1. The length of the CDR3 is 12 residues. Germline lookup yields CDR1 ENHRY and CDR2 SYGVKD. V gave up 8 bases and J gave up 10 bases; unmatched junction bases: 7. CDR3: CAIQGTGEFYTF. The CDR3 region has the DNA TGTGCCATCCAGGGGACAGGGGAGTTCTACACCTTC.

The chain recombines TRBV29-1 with TRBJ2-3; tentatively, D is TRBD1 (6 bases). The CDR3 consists of 16 residues. In germline, CDR1 is SQVTM, CDR2 ANQGSEA. V lost 2 bases to trimming and J lost 0 bases, with 15 bases between them. CDR3 protein: CSVEYGGPGSTDTQYF. Written as DNA, the CDR3 is TGCAGCGTTGAATATGGGGGCCCCGGTAGCACAGATACGCAGTATTTT.

The V gene is TRBV27, the J gene TRBJ2-4; TRBD1 aligns across 9 bases. The germline V gene has CDR1 MNHEY and CDR2 SMNVEV (reference sequence). The CDR3 is 15 residues long. The trim removed 3 bases at V and 6 bases at J, leaving 6 bases unmatched. The CDR3 DNA sequence: TGTGCCAGCAGTTTCTACAGGGGGCAGGGAAACATTCAGTACTTC. Its protein product is CASSFYRGQGNIQYF.

Comments on this clone: Other DNA sequences within the sample encode an identical CDR3. The V gene is TRBV7-2, the J gene TRBJ2-5; D gene ambiguous. CDR3 length equals 13 residues. The V gene lost 1 base and the J gene lost 3 bases, with 6 bases spanning the gap. Germline V gives CDR1 SGHTA, CDR2 FQGNSA. The CDR3 bases are TGTGCCAGCAGCTTAGTGAGAGAAGAGACCCAGTACTTC. Its translation: CASSLVREETQYF.

This clone occurred once. The V and J genes are TRBV11-3 and TRBJ2-5; 9 bases align to TRBD2. Germline V gene lookup returns CDR1 SGHNT and CDR2 YENEEA. CDR3 size: 16 residues. Trimming at V came to 6 bases and at J to 5 bases, leaving 13 bases not matched to a gene. The DNA of the CDR3 is TGTGCCAGCAGTTCAGGACTAGCGCCCGACGGGGAGACCCAGTACTTC. It yields the protein CASSSGLAPDGETQYF.

This clone has just a few counts. This chain links TRBV9 with TRBJ2-3; 7 nucleotides agree with TRBD2. CDR1 is SGDLS, CDR2 YYNGEE, per germline. Trimming at V came to 4 bases and at J to 1 base, leaving 3 bases not matched to a gene. The CDR3 is made up of 14 amino acids. The CDR3 sequence is CASSSGDRTDTQYF. The CDR3 DNA reads TGTGCCAGCAGCAGCGGGGACCGCACAGATACGCAGTATTTT.

J is TRBJ2-6 and V is TRBV12-5; D unclear. The CDR3 totals 13 residues. V was clipped by 6 bases and J by 1 base, with 4 bases between them. The germline gives CDR1 LGHNT, CDR2 FRNRAP. CDR3 in DNA: TGTGCTAGTGGGTCGTCTGGGGCCAACGTCCTGACTTTC. This translates into CASGSSGANVLTF.

This clone was detected only once. The chain uses TRBV6-5 and TRBJ2-1, with TRBD1 as a possible D gene (6 bases). The CDR3 is 15 residues long. With 4 bases removed from V and 1 base from J, the gap between germline ends came to 11 bases. Germline CDR1 MNHEY, CDR2 SVGAGI. Here the CDR3 DNA reads TGTGCCAGCAGTTTAGACAGGAGATCCTACAATGAGCAGTTCTTC. This encodes CASSLDRRSYNEQFF.

The CDR3 is CASSLARGEQFF. In nucleotides, the CDR3 is TGTGCCAGCAGCTTAGCAAGGGGGGAGCAGTTCTTC. This chain uses TRBV7-2 with TRBJ2-1; a weak D match, TRBD1 (6 bases). The CDR3 is made up of 12 amino acids. The V and J ends lost 0 bases and 10 bases respectively, with 7 bases between them. Germline assignment: CDR1 SGHTA and CDR2 FQGNSA.

This rearrangement joins TRBV18 to TRBJ1-5; possible D gene TRBD1, 6 bases. V was shortened by 4 bases and J by 7 bases, with 17 bases between the two germline ends. From germline, CDR1 is KGHSH and CDR2 LQKENI. CDR3 length: 15 amino acids. CDR3: CASSRQGPPWQPQHF. CDR3 bases: TGTGCCAGCTCACGCCAGGGGCCCCCTTGGCAGCCCCAGCATTTT. The full variable domain, with the rest looked up from reference TRBV18 and TRBJ1-5, is NAGVMQNPRHLVRRRGQEARLRCSPMKGHSHVYWYRQLPEEGLKFMVYLQKENIIDESGMPKERFSAEFPKEGPSILRIQQVVRGDSAAYFCASSRQGPPWQPQHFGDGTRLSIL.

The gene calls are TRBV3-1 (or the pseudogene TRBV3-2) and TRBJ1-1, with TRBD1 as a possible D gene (6 bases). The CDR3 runs 15 residues. The ends were cut back, 4 bases at V and 1 base at J, with 13 bases in the middle. Germline lookup yields CDR1 LGHDT and CDR2 YNNKEL (reference sequence). CDR3 bases: TGTGCCAGCAGCCTATTCGAGACAGGGAACACTGAAGCTTTCTTT. It specifies CASSLFETGNTEAFF.

The CDR3 here is CASSLGGVAGADTQYF. Written as DNA, the CDR3 is TGTGCCAGCAGCCTGGGTGGGGTAGCGGGTGCAGATACGCAGTATTTT. This chain uses TRBV11-3 with TRBJ2-3, with TRBD2 matching over 7 bases. CDR3 size: 16 residues. CDR1 is SGHNT and CDR2 is YENEEA in the germline V gene. Trimming cost V 5 bases and J 4 bases; bases outside gene matches: 12.

V usage is TRBV2 and J usage is TRBJ2-6, with D possibly matching TRBD1 (6 bases). CDR3 length: 17 amino acids. From germline, CDR1 is SNHLY and CDR2 FYNNEI. V lost 6 bases to trimming and J lost 0 bases, with 15 bases between them. The CDR3 bases are TGTGCCAGCAGGCTCGGGACATCCAGCTCTGGGGCCAACGTCCTGACTTTC. Translated, it gives CASRLGTSSSGANVLTF. Using reference TRBV2 and TRBJ2-6 for the parts outside the CDR3, the full variable domain is EPEVTQTPSHQVTQMGQEVILRCVPISNHLYFYWYRQILGQKVEFLVSFYNNEISEKSEIFDDQFSVERPDGSNFTLKIRSTKLEDSAMYFCASRLGTSSSGANVLTFGAGSRLTVL.

This chain connects TRBV2 to TRBJ2-2, with 15 positions matching TRBD2. V trimming: 6 bases; J trimming: 5 bases; junction bases outside the gene matches: 10. The CDR3 extends over 18 amino acids. CDR1 and CDR2 (germline): SNHLY, FYNNEI. For the CDR3, the DNA is TGTGCCAGCAGCCTGGAGGGACTAGCGGGGGGTGGGACCGGGGAGCTGTTTTTT. Its protein is CASSLEGLAGGGTGELFF.

The J gene is TRBJ1-1, the V gene TRBV9, with D perhaps TRBD1 (5 bases). V was clipped by 2 bases and J by 0 bases, with 11 bases between them. The CDR3 is made up of 15 amino acids. Germline V gene data show CDR1 as SGDLS and CDR2 as YYNGEE. In DNA form, the CDR3 reads TGTGCCAGCAGCGTCACCGGACAAATGAACACTGAAGCTTTCTTT. It translates to CASSVTGQMNTEAFF.

CDR3 protein: CASRQGRVNTEAFF. The CDR3 bases are TGTGCCAGTAGGCAGGGTCGTGTGAACACTGAAGCTTTCTTT. The rearrangement links TRBV19 to TRBJ1-1, with D tentatively TRBD1 (5 bases). Trimming removed 6 bases from V and 0 bases from J, with 11 bases in between. The germline V gene encodes CDR1 LNHDA and CDR2 SQIVND (reference sequence). This CDR3 spans 14 amino acids.

The V gene is TRBV5-4, the J gene TRBJ1-2; weak D call: TRBD1 (5 bases). The germline gives CDR1 SGHNT, CDR2 YYREEE (reference sequence). The CDR3 is made up of 14 amino acids. V was shortened by 0 bases and J by 2 bases, with 8 bases between the two germline ends. This CDR3 is CASSLARANYGYTF. In DNA form, the CDR3 reads TGTGCCAGCAGCTTGGCCAGGGCGAACTATGGCTACACCTTC.

V gene TRBV7-8 combines with J gene TRBJ1-2; D not certain. This CDR3 is built from 15 residues. The ends were cut back, 2 bases at V and 3 bases at J, with 13 bases in the middle. Per germline, CDR1 SGHVS and CDR2 FQNEAQ. CDR3 protein: CASSLNLRLDYGYTF. The CDR3 DNA is TGTGCCAGCAGCTTAAACCTGAGGTTGGACTATGGCTACACCTTC.

V is TRBV3-1 (or the pseudogene TRBV3-2) and J is TRBJ2-2; tentatively, D is TRBD1 (7 bases). The CDR3 contains 17 residues. Germline V gives CDR1 LGHDT, CDR2 YNNKEL (reference sequence). Trimming shortened V by 7 bases and J by 2 bases, and 20 bases separated the two germline ends. The CDR3 DNA reads TGTGCCAGCACCCCCTGGGGGGACAGACCTAACACCGGGGAGCTGTTTTTT. Encoded protein: CASTPWGDRPNTGELFF.